The 28 T cell receptor beta chains below all came from one sample that was sequenced in a study of blood T cell repertoires in COVID-19. Data came from immunoSEQ multiplex PCR; TCRdb stores just in-frame clones and leaves some out. The repertoire has roughly 170,000 clones, around nine tenths of them found once; the top ten carry roughly 0.85%. Sequenced sample: peripheral blood. Receptors originate from a woman younger than 35 who had recovered from COVID-19.

The J gene is TRBJ1-6, the V gene TRBV7-6; 10 bases map to TRBD1. Germline-derived CDR1 and CDR2 are SGHVS and FNYEAQ. Trimming at V came to 0 bases and at J to 6 bases, leaving 2 bases not matched to a gene. The CDR3 covers 16 residues. CDR3 nucleotides: TGTGCCAGCAGCTTAGCGACAGGGGGCTCTAATTCACCCCTCCACTTT. Translating gives CASSLATGGSNSPLHF.

V gene TRBV6-6 combines with J gene TRBJ1-1; no firm D call. V was shortened by 5 bases and J by 8 bases, with 9 bases between the two germline ends. The CDR3 is 11 residues long. The germline V gene has CDR1 MNHNY and CDR2 SVGAGI (reference sequence). CDR3 DNA sequence: TGTGCCAGCAGTGCCACTGAAGAAGCTTTCTTT. Translating it yields CASSATEEAFF.

The chain recombines TRBV7-8 with TRBJ2-7, with 12 positions matching TRBD2. The V segment lost 5 bases and the J segment 7 bases; nucleotides outside the gene matches: 9. Germline V gene lookup returns CDR1 SGHVS and CDR2 FQNEAQ. The CDR3 consists of 15 residues. CDR3 region: CASSLWASGREEQYV. The CDR3 bases are TGTGCCAGCAGCCTATGGGCTAGCGGGAGGGAGGAGCAGTACGTC.

The chain is built from TRBV7-2 and TRBJ1-1; unclear D gene. Trimming removed 6 bases from V and 1 base from J, with 15 bases in between. The CDR3 covers 15 residues. Per the germline V gene, CDR1 is SGHTA and CDR2 is FQGNSA. DNA for the CDR3: TGTGCCAGCAGTTCGAACCTGGGCGCGAACACTGAAGCTTTCTTT. It yields the protein CASSSNLGANTEAFF.

The V gene is TRBV19, the J gene TRBJ1-2; possibly TRBD1 for D (6 bases). The germline gives CDR1 LNHDA, CDR2 SQIVND (reference sequence). The CDR3 runs 13 residues. V was clipped by 10 bases and J by 2 bases, with 14 bases between them. CDR3 sequence: CATLDSLNYGYTF. Here the CDR3 DNA reads TGTGCCACGTTGGACAGCTTGAACTATGGCTACACCTTC.

The chain uses TRBV9 and TRBJ1-2; the match to TRBD1 covers 7 bases. Trimming cost V 1 base and J 8 bases; bases outside gene matches: 14. Germline CDR1 SGDLS, CDR2 YYNGEE. The CDR3 spans 16 residues. The CDR3, as DNA: TGTGCCAGCAGCGTATTCGGGCAGGGGGGTATGTGGGGCTACACCTTC. Residues: CASSVFGQGGMWGYTF. The variable domain in full, completed from reference TRBV9 and TRBJ1-2, reads DSGVTQTPKHLITATGQRVTLRCSPRSGDLSVYWYQQSLDQGLQFLIQYYNGEERAKGNILERFSAQQFPDLHSELNLSSLELGDSALYFCASSVFGQGGMWGYTFGSGTRLTVV.

This clone was found a few times. The chain carries TRBV6-6 and TRBJ1-5; 10 positions agree with TRBD1. V lost 6 bases and J lost 6; bases outside the gene matches: 11. This CDR3 is built from 16 residues. Germline values: CDR1 MNHNY, CDR2 SVGAGI (reference sequence). CDR3 in DNA: TGTGCCAGCAGGCGGGGGCCGGGACAGGGGAGTCAGCCCCAGCATTTT. Residues: CASRRGPGQGSQPQHF.

This sequence joins TRBV10-3 and TRBJ2-7; maybe TRBD1 (6 bases). The CDR3 runs 13 residues. V lost 2 bases and J 6 bases, leaving 11 bases between the germline ends. Per germline, CDR1 ENHRY and CDR2 SYGVKD. The CDR3 nucleotides are TGTGCCATCAGTGAGAGGACAGTGGGCGAGCAGTACTTC. This gives the protein CAISERTVGEQYF.

V and J are TRBV19 and TRBJ2-3; TRBD1 matches 7 bases. CDR3 size: 16 residues. Trimming cost V 7 bases and J 2 bases; bases outside gene matches: 12. Germline assignment: CDR1 LNHDA and CDR2 SQIVND (reference sequence). CDR3 DNA sequence: TGTGCCAGTAAGACCGGGACAGCCCAACTCACAGATACGCAGTATTTT. It is translated as CASKTGTAQLTDTQYF.

This clone has a single count. The chain recombines TRBV6-2 or TRBV6-3 with TRBJ2-7; D remains unclear. Germline V gene lookup returns CDR1 MNHEY and CDR2 SVGEGT. Between the trimmed V and J ends, which lost 0 bases and 2 bases, there was a span of 8 bases. The CDR3 length is 14 residues. The CDR3 nucleotides are TGTGCCAGCAGTTACTCTGGCAACACCTACGAGCAGTACGTC. Protein product: CASSYSGNTYEQYV.

This chain connects TRBV7-9 to TRBJ2-1; D may be TRBD1 (6 bases). Germline assignment: CDR1 SEHNR and CDR2 FQNEAQ (reference sequence). CDR3 length: 14 amino acids. Trimming took 5 bases from V and 4 from J, leaving 12 bases between them. CDR3 loop: CASSGAGVYNEQFF. The CDR3 nucleotides read TGTGCCAGCAGCGGGGCAGGGGTGTACAATGAGCAGTTCTTC.

The chain employs TRBV6-2 or TRBV6-3 and TRBJ2-1; 11 bases agree with TRBD2. Germline V gives CDR1 MNHEY, CDR2 SVGEGT. The trim removed 0 bases at V and 5 bases at J, leaving 3 bases unmatched. The CDR3 length is 16 residues. CDR3: CASSYSLAGEDNEQFF. CDR3 DNA: TGTGCCAGCAGTTACTCACTAGCGGGAGAAGACAATGAGCAGTTCTTC.

The chain recombines TRBV24-1 with TRBJ2-7; the match to TRBD2 covers 12 bases. The CDR3 loop spans 19 amino acids. V dropped 4 bases and J dropped 6; count of bases not matched to a gene: 18. Germline values: CDR1 KGHDR, CDR2 SFDVKD. For the CDR3, the DNA is TGTGCCACCAGTGACTCCCCAGGCGGGCTAGCGGGAGGGCGAGGCGAGCAGTACGTC. Protein sequence: CATSDSPGGLAGGRGEQYV.

The V call is TRBV14, the J call TRBJ1-1; 9 bases are a match to TRBD1. Germline trimming cut 3 bases from V and 5 bases from J; bases unmatched to any gene: 19. The V gene's germline CDR1 is SGHDN and CDR2 FVKESK. The CDR3 loop spans 19 amino acids. The CDR3 DNA is TGTGCCAGCAGCCATCCCTCTTCCGGGACAGGGTGGTTCAGGACTGAAGCTTTCTTT. Protein sequence: CASSHPSSGTGWFRTEAFF.

This CDR3 reads CSARNTEAFF. Here the CDR3 DNA reads TGCAGTGCCCGGAACACTGAAGCTTTCTTT. The rearrangement links TRBV20-1 to TRBJ1-1; D ambiguous. V was shortened by 6 bases and J by 1 base, with 3 bases between the two germline ends. Germline V CDR1 and CDR2: DFQATT, SNEGSKA (reference sequence). The CDR3 totals 10 residues.

The V call is TRBV6-2 or TRBV6-3, the J call TRBJ2-2, with 8 bases identical to TRBD1. This CDR3 is built from 15 residues. Looked up from germline, CDR1 is MNHEY and CDR2 is SVGEGT. J gave up 3 bases and V 6 bases, and 6 bases lay outside the gene matches. CDR3 bases: TGTGCCAGCAGCGACCCAGGGGGCCACACCGGGGAGCTGTTTTTT. Translation: CASSDPGGHTGELFF.

The chain links TRBV7-2 to TRBJ2-7; 10 bases agree with TRBD2. CDR3 size: 18 residues. Germline V CDR1 and CDR2: SGHTA, FQGNSA. Trimming removed 3 bases from V and 1 base from J; junction bases left unmatched: 12. This chain's CDR3 is CASSFRPPTSGLSYEQYF. The CDR3 DNA reads TGTGCCAGCAGCTTCCGACCCCCGACTAGCGGGTTATCCTACGAGCAGTACTTC.

This clone was seen repeatedly, ten times or more. The chain links TRBV27 to TRBJ1-1; tentatively, D is TRBD1 (6 bases). V was cut by 0 bases and J by 0 bases, with 11 bases left in between. This CDR3 comprises 16 residues. Germline values: CDR1 MNHEY, CDR2 SMNVEV (reference sequence). As DNA, the CDR3 is TGTGCCAGCAGTTTATCCGGACAGCTTTTGAACACTGAAGCTTTCTTT. Translated: CASSLSGQLLNTEAFF.

The rearrangement uses TRBV6-4 and TRBJ1-5; D gene unclear. Between the trimmed V and J ends, which lost 7 bases and 0 bases, there was a span of 10 bases. Germline CDR1 is MRHNA and CDR2 is SNTAGT. The CDR3 is made up of 14 amino acids. Written as DNA, the CDR3 is TGTGCCAGCAATGCGAGTAATAGCAATCAGCCCCAGCATTTT. This gives the protein CASNASNSNQPQHF.

The V call is TRBV6-2 or TRBV6-3, the J call TRBJ2-2; 10 bases line up with TRBD2. The junction had 7 bases not matched to a gene; V was cut back by 5 bases and J by 1 base. CDR1 and CDR2 (germline): MNHEY, SVGEGT. The CDR3 has 17 amino acids. The CDR3 DNA follows: TGTGCCAGCAGTCTAGGGGGGACTAGCGTGAACACCGGGGAGCTGTTTTTT. It translates to CASSLGGTSVNTGELFF.

This chain joins TRBV27 and TRBJ2-7; D perhaps matches TRBD1 (6 bases). Between the trimmed V and J ends, which lost 0 bases and 5 bases, there was a span of 8 bases. From germline, CDR1 is MNHEY and CDR2 SMNVEV (reference sequence). This CDR3 region has 13 residues. The CDR3 region has the DNA TGTGCCAGCAGTTTATCGGCAGGGGACGAGCAGTACTTC. This sequence encodes CASSLSAGDEQYF.

The chain combines TRBV13 with TRBJ1-6; TRBD1 might be the D (6 bases). The CDR3 runs 15 residues. Trimming shortened V by 5 bases and J by 9 bases, and 17 bases separated the two germline ends. CDR1 and CDR2 (germline): PRHDT, FYEKMQ (reference sequence). CDR3 in amino acids: CASSPRGGEISPLHF. For the CDR3, the DNA is TGTGCCAGCAGCCCCAGGGGAGGGGAGATTTCACCCCTCCACTTT. Looking up the rest from reference TRBV13 and TRBJ1-6 gives the full variable domain: AAGVIQSPRHLIKEKRETATLKCYPIPRHDTVYWYQQGPGQDPQFLISFYEKMQSDKGSIPDRFSAQQFSDYHSELNMSSLELGDSALYFCASSPRGGEISPLHFGNGTRLTVT.

The CDR3 spells CASSPGTAREKLFF. The CDR3 DNA sequence: TGTGCCAGCAGCCCCGGGACAGCTCGGGAAAAACTGTTTTTT. This chain joins TRBV7-2 and TRBJ1-4, with 7 bases that match TRBD1. Trimming removed 5 bases from V and 8 bases from J; junction bases left unmatched: 8. Germline CDR1 SGHTA, CDR2 FQGNSA. The CDR3 is 14 residues long. Full variable domain (missing parts from reference TRBV7-2 and TRBJ1-4): GAGVSQSPSNKVTEKGKDVELRCDPISGHTALYWYRQSLGQGLEFLIYFQGNSAPDKSGLPSDRFSAERTGGSVSTLTIQRTQQEDSAVYLCASSPGTAREKLFFGSGTQLSVL.

There are a few counts of this clone. This chain links TRBV10-3 with TRBJ2-1; TRBD2 aligns across 14 bases. V lost 2 bases, J lost 9 bases, and 6 bases stayed unmatched. The CDR3 runs 16 residues. Germline CDR1 ENHRY, CDR2 SYGVKD. The CDR3 DNA reads TGTGCCATCAGTGAGATGGGACTAGCGGGAGCAGGTGAGCAGTTCTTC. Its protein is CAISEMGLAGAGEQFF.

The CDR3 DNA reads as TGCGCCAGCAGCCCTCCCAGGGGGACAGGGGGCACAGATACGCAGTATTTT. Its protein is CASSPPRGTGGTDTQYF. The rearrangement uses TRBV5-1 and TRBJ2-3; 10 nucleotides match TRBD1. The CDR3 is 17 residues long. Per the germline V gene, CDR1 is SGHRS and CDR2 is YFSETQ. Trimming at V came to 4 bases and at J to 1 base, leaving 9 bases not matched to a gene.

CDR3 sequence (DNA): TGTGCCAGCAGCGTAGGCGGGAATTCTTATCAGCCCCAGCATTTT. This encodes CASSVGGNSYQPQHF. V gene TRBV9 combines with J gene TRBJ1-5; D ambiguous. Germline loops: CDR1 SGDLS, CDR2 YYNGEE. V was trimmed by 0 bases and J by 5 bases, leaving 12 bases between them. The CDR3 is made up of 15 amino acids.

This chain uses TRBV5-1 with TRBJ1-3, with D possibly being TRBD1 (5 bases). CDR1 and CDR2 from the germline V gene are SGHRS and YFSETQ. The CDR3 is made up of 14 amino acids. With 0 bases removed from V and 8 bases from J, the gap between germline ends came to 12 bases. In DNA form, the CDR3 reads TGCGCCAGCAGCTTGGAGGGCAGGGAGGACACCATATATTTT. Translating it yields CASSLEGREDTIYF.

The genes are TRBV18 and TRBJ1-2, with D possibly being TRBD1 (5 bases). V was clipped by 0 bases and J by 4 bases, with 9 bases between them. Per germline, CDR1 KGHSH and CDR2 LQKENI. This CDR3 comprises 14 residues. The CDR3 region has the DNA TGTGCCAGCTCACCACCCCAGGGATCCTATGGCTACACCTTC. Its translation: CASSPPQGSYGYTF.